This record covers a single TCR beta chain. This sample was included in a study of blood T cell repertoires in COVID-19. Study overall: The samples span acute and convalescent COVID-19 from the United States, Italy and Spain.

CDR3 length equals 15 residues. The germline V gene encodes CDR1 SGHRS and CDR2 YFSETQ. V trimming: 4 bases; J trimming: 1 base; junction bases outside the gene matches: 4. Using immunoSEQ multiplex PCR, the repertoire was profiled, and TCRdb retains in-frame clones only, with some absent. The data hold approximately 120,000 clones, with 80% to 85% observed a single time. The gene calls are TRBV5-1 and TRBJ2-1, with 8 bases matching TRBD2. The sample consisted of peripheral blood. The TCR was taken from a woman in her forties or fifties with acute or convalescent COVID-19. The CDR3 spells CASSISGRSYNEQFF. In DNA form, the CDR3 reads TGCGCCAGCAGCATCAGCGGGAGATCCTACAATGAGCAGTTCTTC.